Shown below are 10 T cell receptor beta chains from a single sample sequenced in a study of shared clonotypes between healthy human individuals (TCRdb year 2020). The protocol used for the library was the immunoSEQ multiplex PCR assay. TCRdb obtained this table from immuneACCESS and retained in-frame rearrangements with V and J assigned. These tables miss some clones; where compared with another copy, unresolved V genes account for less than half of the shortfall, and the remainder is unexplained. Counted in this sample were around 980,000 clones; approximately 80% of them appeared once. 0.55% to 0.7% of the sample goes to the ten largest clones. The source material was memory CD4+ T cells from PBMCs. What the cell subset or site label conveys for this sample: CD45RA-negative fraction. The receptors shown here come from a man aged 18 to 30 in good health. Some clones in this sample may be carry-over from other donors' samples.

V gene TRBV28 combines with J gene TRBJ2-6; no clear D. Germline V gene sequence: CDR1 MDHEN, CDR2 SYDVKM. This CDR3 is built from 15 residues. V lost 3 bases to trimming and J lost 0 bases, with 6 bases between them. This chain's CDR3 is CASSLWSSGANVLTF. The CDR3, as DNA: TGTGCCAGCAGTTTGTGGTCCTCTGGGGCCAACGTCCTGACTTTC.

The rearrangement uses TRBV5-1 and TRBJ2-7; the D is unclear. Trimming left V 4 bases short and J 4 bases short, with 9 bases between. The CDR3 totals 12 residues. The germline gives CDR1 SGHRS, CDR2 YFSETQ. CDR3 nucleotide sequence: TGCGCCAGCAGCGCCTCCAAATACGAGCAGTACTTC. Encoded protein: CASSASKYEQYF.

The chain is built from TRBV18 and TRBJ2-7; D is ambiguous. Trimming stripped 4 bases from V and 7 bases from J, with 17 bases between. The CDR3 is 14 residues long. Germline-derived CDR1 and CDR2 are KGHSH and LQKENI. As DNA, the CDR3 is TGTGCCAGCTCACAAGGAGACAACTTGGGGGAGCAGTACTTC. The encoded protein is CASSQGDNLGEQYF.

The chain links TRBV5-1 to TRBJ2-1; perhaps TRBD2 as D (6 bases). The CDR3 consists of 15 residues. V shed 2 bases and J shed 4 bases, with 13 bases lying between them. Germline assignment: CDR1 SGHRS and CDR2 YFSETQ. CDR3 DNA sequence: TGCGCCAGCAGCTTCACAGACAGCGGGTACAATGAGCAGTTCTTC. It specifies CASSFTDSGYNEQFF.

This clone came up once. The V call is TRBV7-9, the J call TRBJ1-2; D is ambiguous. With 3 bases removed from V and 8 bases from J, the gap between germline ends came to 10 bases. Germline V gene sequence: CDR1 SEHNR, CDR2 FQNEAQ (reference sequence). CDR3 length: 12 residues. CDR3 DNA: TGTGCCAGCAGCTTCGACGATCGCGGCTACACCTTC. Amino acids: CASSFDDRGYTF.

In its sample, this clone was seen once. This chain joins TRBV7-3 and TRBJ1-2; D perhaps matches TRBD1 (6 bases). Germline V gene lookup returns CDR1 SGHTA and CDR2 FQGTGA. V was pared by 5 bases and J by 7 bases, with 17 bases between. This CDR3 has 14 residues. The CDR3 nucleotides read TGTGCCAGCAGCAGAGACAGGTGGGGCGGTGGCTACACCTTC. Translated: CASSRDRWGGGYTF.

J is TRBJ2-5 and V is TRBV5-1; D is perhaps TRBD1 or TRBD2 (5 bases each). The CDR3 is made up of 15 amino acids. Germline V gene lookup returns CDR1 SGHRS and CDR2 YFSETQ. Trimming cost V 6 bases and J 1 base, with 16 bases left between them. Here the CDR3 DNA reads TGCGCCAGCATTCTGGGGGTTCACAGCCAAGAGACCCAGTACTTC. Translating gives CASILGVHSQETQYF.

The chain couples TRBV5-1 to TRBJ2-2; TRBD1 aligns across 7 bases. The ends lost 5 bases at V and 4 bases at J; junction bases unmatched: 14. The CDR3 consists of 17 residues. CDR1 is SGHRS, CDR2 YFSETQ, per germline. The CDR3 loop is CASRSSPRAGGTGELFF. The CDR3 nucleotides read TGCGCCAGCAGGAGTTCCCCTCGGGCAGGGGGCACCGGGGAGCTGTTTTTT.

The genes are TRBV27 and TRBJ1-5; 9 bases fit TRBD1. V lost 5 bases to trimming and J lost 5 bases; unmatched junction nucleotides: 19. CDR3 length: 19 residues. Germline-derived CDR1 and CDR2 are MNHEY and SMNVEV (reference sequence). The CDR3 protein is CASSTNRGPDHNRHQPQHF. As DNA, the CDR3 is TGTGCCAGCAGTACCAACAGGGGGCCGGACCACAACCGGCATCAGCCCCAGCATTTT.

The V and J genes are TRBV4-1 and TRBJ2-1; 9 bases match TRBD1. Germline loops: CDR1 MGHRA, CDR2 YSYEKL. V was clipped by 2 bases and J by 1 base; unmatched bases: 3. The CDR3 totals 16 residues. The CDR3 loop is CASSQPTGGSYNEQFF. In DNA, the CDR3 is TGCGCCAGCAGCCAACCGACAGGGGGATCCTACAATGAGCAGTTCTTC.